The source of this T cell receptor (beta chain) is a study of blood T cell repertoires in COVID-19. Sequenced by immunoSEQ multiplex PCR; TCRdb stores in-frame clones only, minus some. The data show about 62,000 clones, around 91% seen once. Details on this clone: Relative to the germline gene, one junction end is altered; a read error may explain this.

The CDR3 contains 17 residues. In germline, CDR1 is KGHSH, CDR2 LQKENI. Seattle patients were enrolled during active infection and followed longitudinally. This rearrangement joins TRBV18 to TRBJ2-3; weak D call: TRBD2 (6 bases). Material for sequencing was peripheral blood. The TCR comes from a woman aged 55 to 70 with COVID-19, enrolled during active disease. This CDR3 is CANSPPILGGSHGTQYF. CDR3 DNA: TGTGCCAACTCACCACCGATTTTGGGAGGTTCACACGGTACGCAGTATTTT.